Detailed here is one TCR beta chain. Time point specified: pre-sensitization, week 0. Treatment specified: therapeutic diphenylcyclopropenone sensitization with weekly scalp DPC. TCRdb passed the RACE reads through MiXCR, listing each CDR3 protein once. The data contain over 55,000 distinct CDR3 sequences, more than 8% of them seen just once; the ten biggest clones take up around 9.5%. The CDR3 is 19 residues long. Germline trimming cut 2 bases from V and 1 base from J; bases unmatched to any gene: 14. Per germline, CDR1 SGHTA and CDR2 FQGNSA. This entry is derived from a study of human T cells and chemical hapten exposure.

Sequencing was performed on whole blood, taken in connection with sensitization to the hapten diphenylcyclopropenone (DPC). The chain has TRBV7-2 and TRBJ2-1; 7 bases match TRBD1. This TCR derives from a man aged 40-49 years with alopecia areata. Some clones in this sample may be carry-over from other donors' samples. The CDR3 sequence: CASSLRTGGVSVSYNEQFF. The CDR3 coding sequence is TGTGCCAGCAGCTTAAGGACAGGAGGCGTTAGTGTGTCCTACAATGAGCAGTTCTTC.